This T cell receptor beta chain came from a study of regulatory T cells in long-lasting Graves disease. Construction of the TCR beta libraries employed iRepertoire HTBI primers in conjunction with Arm-PCR of CDR3 regions. TCRdb reanalysed the multiplex PCR reads using MiXCR and keeps one entry per CDR3 protein. The repertoire has a few hundred thousand distinct CDR3 sequences, around a fifth of them found once; the top ten carry roughly an eighth. Time point reported: persistent/refractory GD, antithyroid drugs over 5 years with positive TRAb. There was RNA extracted from PBMCs, and the TCR library was made from it. Per American Thyroid Association guidelines, Graves' disease was diagnosed. Into tubes containing EDTA, approximately 9.4 milliliters of peripheral blood were drawn. Per the germline V gene, CDR1 is KGHSH and CDR2 is LQKENI. The CDR3 runs to 14 residues. Germline trimming cut 2 bases from V and 8 bases from J; bases unmatched to any gene: 6.

This clonotype was counted between two and nine times. Its specificity is not known. Study-wide findings and caveats: Reduced TCR diversity was observed in persistent Graves' patients versus newly diagnosed patients.

This rearrangement joins TRBV18 to TRBJ1-2, with 9 bases matching TRBD1. This clonotype originated in a female donor with Graves disease. Sequences were derived from peripheral blood mononuclear cells (PBMCs), sampled when the disease was refractory, from a patient treated with antithyroid drugs. This chain's CDR3 is CASSPLGQGEGYTF. The CDR3 DNA sequence: TGTGCCAGCTCACCATTGGGACAGGGAGAGGGCTACACCTTC.